This paragraph reports one T cell receptor (beta chain). Its matching antigen is unknown. TCR alpha and TCR beta cDNA libraries carrying sample barcodes and UMIs were produced by 5'RACE using constant-segment primers. TCRdb re-derived calls from the 5' RACE reads in MiXCR, one entry per CDR3 protein. This table has under 300,000 distinct CDR3 sequences, approximately 18% appearing once. The CDR3 totals 17 residues. Germline V gene sequence: CDR1 SGDLS, CDR2 YYNGEE. Trimming left V 4 bases short and J 0 bases short, with 17 bases between. These data are taken from a study of T-cell memory formation after mild COVID-19. Findings and caveats of the study: Clones that contracted from day 15 to 85 had balanced CD4/CD8; later expanders were CD4+ biased.

The specimen was PBMCs or a T cell subset sorted from them (not recorded which). The origin of this receptor is a man aged 18 to 30 who had mild COVID-19 (a few samples of this study predate the infection). Cell type and time point are not known. The V call is TRBV9, the J call TRBJ1-3; the D gene is possibly TRBD1 (5 bases). The CDR3 DNA reads TGTGCCAGCAGCCCTCGTGGGGCAGGACTCTCTGGAAACACCATATATTTT. Protein sequence: CASSPRGAGLSGNTIYF.